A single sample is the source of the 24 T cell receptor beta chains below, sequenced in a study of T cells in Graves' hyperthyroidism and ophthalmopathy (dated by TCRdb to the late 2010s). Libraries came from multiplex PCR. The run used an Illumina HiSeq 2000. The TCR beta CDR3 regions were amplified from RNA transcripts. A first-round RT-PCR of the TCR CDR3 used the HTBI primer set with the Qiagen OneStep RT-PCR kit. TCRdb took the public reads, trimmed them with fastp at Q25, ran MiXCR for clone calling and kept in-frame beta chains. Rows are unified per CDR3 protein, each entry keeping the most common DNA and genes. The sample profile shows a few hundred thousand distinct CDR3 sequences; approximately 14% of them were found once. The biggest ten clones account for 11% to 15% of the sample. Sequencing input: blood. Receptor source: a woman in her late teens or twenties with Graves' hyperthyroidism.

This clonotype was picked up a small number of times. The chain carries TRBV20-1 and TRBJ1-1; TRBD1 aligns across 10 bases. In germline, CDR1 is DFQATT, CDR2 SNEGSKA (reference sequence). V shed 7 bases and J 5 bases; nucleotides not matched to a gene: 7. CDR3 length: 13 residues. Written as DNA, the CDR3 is TGCAGTGTTGGGACAGGGGCCGGGACTGAAGCTTTCTTT. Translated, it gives CSVGTGAGTEAFF.

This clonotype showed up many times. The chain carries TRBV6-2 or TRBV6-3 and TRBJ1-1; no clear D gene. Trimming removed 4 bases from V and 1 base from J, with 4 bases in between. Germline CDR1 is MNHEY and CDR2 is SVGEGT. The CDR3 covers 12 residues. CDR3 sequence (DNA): TGTGCCAGCAGTTTCAAGAACACTGAAGCTTTCTTT. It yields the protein CASSFKNTEAFF.

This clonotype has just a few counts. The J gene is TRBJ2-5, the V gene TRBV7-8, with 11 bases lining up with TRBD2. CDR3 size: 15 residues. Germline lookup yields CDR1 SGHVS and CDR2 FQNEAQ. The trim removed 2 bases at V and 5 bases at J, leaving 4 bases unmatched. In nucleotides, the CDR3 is TGTGCCAGCAGCTTACCTAGCGGGAGGACGGAGACCCAGTACTTC. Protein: CASSLPSGRTETQYF.

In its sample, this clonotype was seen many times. The CDR3 here is CASSLVTSRETQYF. DNA of the CDR3: TGTGCCAGCAGTTTAGTCACTAGTCGAGAGACCCAGTACTTC. The gene calls are TRBV12-3 or TRBV12-4 and TRBJ2-5, with D possibly being TRBD2 (5 bases). CDR3 size: 14 residues. Trimming cost V 1 base and J 4 bases, with 10 bases left between them.

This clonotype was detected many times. DNA of the CDR3: TGTGCCAGCAGCCCTAGCGGGGGGGCGTTCGAGCAGTACTTC. It is translated as CASSPSGGAFEQYF. This chain links TRBV7-2 with TRBJ2-7; 12 bases are a match to TRBD2. V dropped 5 bases and J dropped 6; count of bases not matched to a gene: 5. This CDR3 contains 14 residues. Germline V lookup: CDR1 SGHTA, CDR2 FQGNSA.

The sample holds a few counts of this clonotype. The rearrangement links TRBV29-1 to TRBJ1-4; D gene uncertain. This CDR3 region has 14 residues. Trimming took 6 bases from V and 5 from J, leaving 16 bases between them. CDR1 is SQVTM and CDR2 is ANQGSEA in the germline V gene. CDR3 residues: CSVLDRTGNEKLFF. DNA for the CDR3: TGCAGCGTCCTTGACCGGACCGGCAATGAAAAACTGTTTTTT.

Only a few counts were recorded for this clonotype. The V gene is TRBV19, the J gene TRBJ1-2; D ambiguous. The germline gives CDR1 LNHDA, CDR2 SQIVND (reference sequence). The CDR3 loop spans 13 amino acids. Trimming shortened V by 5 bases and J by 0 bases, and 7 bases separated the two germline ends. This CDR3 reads CASSVTANYGYTF. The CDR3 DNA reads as TGTGCCAGTAGTGTTACAGCTAACTATGGCTACACCTTC.

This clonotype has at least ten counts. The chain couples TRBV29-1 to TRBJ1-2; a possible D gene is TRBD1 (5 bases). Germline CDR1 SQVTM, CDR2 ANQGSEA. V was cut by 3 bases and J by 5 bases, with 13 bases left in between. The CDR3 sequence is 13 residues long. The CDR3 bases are TGCAGCGTTGATGGCAGGGCGAGGTATGGCTACACCTTC. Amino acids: CSVDGRARYGYTF.

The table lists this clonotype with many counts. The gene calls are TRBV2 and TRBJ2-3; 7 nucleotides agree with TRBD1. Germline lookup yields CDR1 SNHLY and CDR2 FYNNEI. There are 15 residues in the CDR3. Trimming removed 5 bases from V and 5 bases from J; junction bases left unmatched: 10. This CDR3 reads CASSTTGAPGDTQYF. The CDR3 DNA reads TGTGCCAGCAGTACTACAGGGGCCCCGGGAGATACGCAGTATTTT.

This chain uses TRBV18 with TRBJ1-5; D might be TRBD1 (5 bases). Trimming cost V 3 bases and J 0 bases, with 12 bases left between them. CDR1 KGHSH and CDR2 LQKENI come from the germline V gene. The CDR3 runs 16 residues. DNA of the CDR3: TGTGCCAGCTCACCGCGGGGGGACTATAGCAATCAGCCCCAGCATTTT. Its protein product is CASSPRGDYSNQPQHF.

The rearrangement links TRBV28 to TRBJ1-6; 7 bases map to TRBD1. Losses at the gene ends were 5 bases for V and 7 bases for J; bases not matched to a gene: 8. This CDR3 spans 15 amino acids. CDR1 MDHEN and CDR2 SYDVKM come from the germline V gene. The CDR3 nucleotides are TGTGCCAGCAGTCCCGCGACAGGGCCCAATTCACCCCTCCACTTT. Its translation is CASSPATGPNSPLHF.

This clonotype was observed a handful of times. The CDR3 protein is CASNRLAGGYEQYF. CDR3 sequence (DNA): TGTGCCAGCAATCGACTAGCGGGGGGCTACGAGCAGTACTTC. V usage is TRBV6-2 or TRBV6-3 and J usage is TRBJ2-7; TRBD2 matches at 13 bases. There are 14 residues in the CDR3. V shed 7 bases, J shed 3 bases, and the junction held 3 bases outside the gene matches. Germline lookup yields CDR1 MNHEY and CDR2 SVGEGT.

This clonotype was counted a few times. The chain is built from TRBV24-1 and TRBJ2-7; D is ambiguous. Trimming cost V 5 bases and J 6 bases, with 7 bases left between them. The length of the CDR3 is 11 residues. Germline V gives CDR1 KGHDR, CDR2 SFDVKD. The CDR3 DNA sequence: TGTGCCACCAGTGCAGGCACCGAGCAGTACTTC. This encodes CATSAGTEQYF.

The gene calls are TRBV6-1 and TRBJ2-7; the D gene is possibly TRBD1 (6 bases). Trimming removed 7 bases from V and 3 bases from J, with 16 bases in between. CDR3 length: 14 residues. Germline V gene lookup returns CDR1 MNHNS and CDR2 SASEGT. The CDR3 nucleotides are TGTGCCAGCAATAATGGACAGATACTCTACGAGCAGTACTTC. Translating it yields CASNNGQILYEQYF.

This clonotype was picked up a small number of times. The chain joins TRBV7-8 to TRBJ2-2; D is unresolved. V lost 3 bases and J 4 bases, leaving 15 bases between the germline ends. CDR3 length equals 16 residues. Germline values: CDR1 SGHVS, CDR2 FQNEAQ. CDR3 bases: TGTGCCAGCAGCTTCAATCTGCCTTCAGTCACCGGGGAGCTGTTTTTT. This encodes CASSFNLPSVTGELFF.

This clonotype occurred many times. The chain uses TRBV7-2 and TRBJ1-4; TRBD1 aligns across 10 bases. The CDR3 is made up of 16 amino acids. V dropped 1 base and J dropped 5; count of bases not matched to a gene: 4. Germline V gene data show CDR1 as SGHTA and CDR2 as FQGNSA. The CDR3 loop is CASSLDRTGGNEKLFF. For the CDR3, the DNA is TGTGCCAGCAGCTTAGATCGGACAGGGGGAAATGAAAAACTGTTTTTT.

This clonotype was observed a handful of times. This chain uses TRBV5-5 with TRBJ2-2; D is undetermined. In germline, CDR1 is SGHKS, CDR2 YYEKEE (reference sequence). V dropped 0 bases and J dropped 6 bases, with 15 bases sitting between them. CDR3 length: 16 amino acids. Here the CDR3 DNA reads TGTGCCAGCAGCTTGGGGGCGGATAGTTTAGCCGGGGAGCTGTTTTTT. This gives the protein CASSLGADSLAGELFF.

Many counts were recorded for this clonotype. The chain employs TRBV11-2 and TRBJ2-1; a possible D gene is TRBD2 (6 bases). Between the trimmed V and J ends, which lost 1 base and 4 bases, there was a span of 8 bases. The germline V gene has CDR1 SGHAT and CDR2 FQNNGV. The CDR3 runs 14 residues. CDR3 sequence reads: CASSLGTTYNEQFF. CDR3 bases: TGTGCCAGCAGCTTAGGGACTACATACAATGAGCAGTTCTTC. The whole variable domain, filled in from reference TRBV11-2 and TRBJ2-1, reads EAGVAQSPRYKIIEKRQSVAFWCNPISGHATLYWYQQILGQGPKLLIQFQNNGVVDDSQLPKDRFSAERLKGVDSTLKIQPAKLEDSAVYLCASSLGTTYNEQFFGPGTRLTVL.

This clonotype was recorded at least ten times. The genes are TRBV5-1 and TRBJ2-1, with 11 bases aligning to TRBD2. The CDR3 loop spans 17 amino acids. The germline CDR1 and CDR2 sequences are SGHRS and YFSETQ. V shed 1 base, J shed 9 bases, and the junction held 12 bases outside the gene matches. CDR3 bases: TGCGCCAGCAGCTTGCCCGGAACTAGCGGGAGATCTGCTGAGCAGTTCTTC. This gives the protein CASSLPGTSGRSAEQFF. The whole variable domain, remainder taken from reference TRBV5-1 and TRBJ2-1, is KAGVTQTPRYLIKTRGQQVTLSCSPISGHRSVSWYQQTPGQGLQFLFEYFSETQRNKGNFPGRFSGRQFSNSRSEMNVSTLELGDSALYLCASSLPGTSGRSAEQFFGPGTRLTVL.

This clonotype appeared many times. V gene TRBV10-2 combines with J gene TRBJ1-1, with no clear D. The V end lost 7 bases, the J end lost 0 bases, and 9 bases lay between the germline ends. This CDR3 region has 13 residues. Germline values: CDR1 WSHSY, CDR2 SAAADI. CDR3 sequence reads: CASIVELNTEAFF. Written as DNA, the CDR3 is TGCGCCAGCATAGTCGAGTTGAACACTGAAGCTTTCTTT.

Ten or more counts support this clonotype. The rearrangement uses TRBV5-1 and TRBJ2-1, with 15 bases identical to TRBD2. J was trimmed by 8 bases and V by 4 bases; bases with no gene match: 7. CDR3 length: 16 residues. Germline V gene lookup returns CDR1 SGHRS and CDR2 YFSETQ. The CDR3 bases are TGCGCCAGCAGCGGCTGGACTAGCGGGAGGGCATATGAGCAGTTCTTC. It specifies CASSGWTSGRAYEQFF.

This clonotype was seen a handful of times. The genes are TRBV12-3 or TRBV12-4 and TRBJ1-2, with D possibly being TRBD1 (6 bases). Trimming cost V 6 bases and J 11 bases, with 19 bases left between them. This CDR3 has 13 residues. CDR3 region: CASSQGHFFPYTF. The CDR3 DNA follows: TGTGCCAGCAGCCAGGGACATTTCTTCCCGTACACCTTC.

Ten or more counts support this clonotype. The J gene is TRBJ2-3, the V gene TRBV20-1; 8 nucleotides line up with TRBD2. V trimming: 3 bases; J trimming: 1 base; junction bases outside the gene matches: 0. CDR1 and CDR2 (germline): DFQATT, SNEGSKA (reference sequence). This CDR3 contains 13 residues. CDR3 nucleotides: TGCAGTGCTAGTAGCGGGGGCACAGATACGCAGTATTTT. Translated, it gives CSASSGGTDTQYF.

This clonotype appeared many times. Here the CDR3 reads CASSLGALGGGMWGEQFF. The CDR3, as DNA: TGTGCCAGCAGCTTAGGAGCCCTCGGTGGCGGGATGTGGGGTGAGCAGTTCTTC. The rearrangement joins TRBV7-9 to TRBJ2-1; D is possibly TRBD2 (6 bases). Germline-derived CDR1 and CDR2 are SEHNR and FQNEAQ (reference sequence). This CDR3 spans 18 amino acids. Between the trimmed V and J ends, which lost 1 base and 9 bases, there was a span of 25 bases. Drawing the rest from reference TRBV7-9 and TRBJ2-1, the complete variable domain is DTGVSQNPRHKITKRGQNVTFRCDPISEHNRLYWYRQTLGQGPEFLTYFQNEAQLEKSRLLSDRFSAERPKGSFSTLEIQRTEQGDSAMYLCASSLGALGGGMWGEQFFGPGTRLTVL.